Listed here are 15 T cell receptor beta chains from one sample, sequenced in a study of technical replicates of blood from a few donors. Clones were sequenced by immunoSEQ multiplex PCR, and TCRdb holds only the in-frame ones, with some missing. The sample has over 75,000 clones; around 97% are singletons. Sequencing was carried out using T cells isolated from PBMCs. The receptor source for this set is a human donor in good health.

The chain joins TRBV2 to TRBJ1-6; D remains unclear. V was clipped by 2 bases and J by 0 bases, with 5 bases between them. Per germline, CDR1 SNHLY and CDR2 FYNNEI. The CDR3 contains 15 residues. The CDR3 DNA reads TGTGCCAGCAGTGAACGTAGCTCCTATAATTCACCCCTCCACTTT. Protein product: CASSERSSYNSPLHF.

The rearrangement links TRBV4-1 to TRBJ2-1; weak D call: TRBD2 (6 bases). Trimming left V 1 base short and J 1 base short, with 8 bases between. Germline values: CDR1 MGHRA, CDR2 YSYEKL. This CDR3 contains 15 residues. CDR3 in amino acids: CASSQVLASYNEQFF. In nucleotides, the CDR3 is TGCGCCAGCAGCCAAGTGCTAGCGTCCTACAATGAGCAGTTCTTC.

This chain joins TRBV10-3 and TRBJ2-7; 10 bases line up with TRBD2. Germline CDR1 is ENHRY and CDR2 is SYGVKD. The CDR3 extends over 19 amino acids. The V gene end was trimmed by 3 bases and the J gene end by 5 bases; junction bases not matched to a gene: 19. The CDR3 is CAISEGGPGLALVVDEQYF. The CDR3 nucleotides read TGTGCCATCAGTGAAGGGGGTCCGGGACTAGCGTTAGTGGTCGACGAGCAGTACTTC.

The CDR3 DNA reads TGTGCCAGTACCCCGGGACACACATCGGAGACCCAGTACTTC. This sequence encodes CASTPGHTSETQYF. The chain combines TRBV19 with TRBJ2-5; weak D call: TRBD1 (6 bases). Looked up from germline, CDR1 is LNHDA and CDR2 is SQIVND (reference sequence). The CDR3 extends over 14 amino acids. The germline V and J ends were trimmed by 7 bases and 5 bases, with 17 bases remaining between them.

This rearrangement joins TRBV15 to TRBJ2-3, with no clear D. The germline gives CDR1 LNHNV, CDR2 YYDKDF (reference sequence). Trimming cost V 5 bases and J 3 bases, with 18 bases left between them. The CDR3 has 16 amino acids. The CDR3 sequence is CATSGSASSLTDTQYF. CDR3 DNA: TGTGCCACCAGCGGTTCAGCATCTAGTCTAACAGATACGCAGTATTTT.

The count of this clone is one. This chain joins TRBV29-1 and TRBJ2-7; TRBD1 matches at 9 bases. The ends lost 7 bases at V and 2 bases at J; junction bases unmatched: 9. Germline lookup yields CDR1 SQVTM and CDR2 ANQGSEA. CDR3 length: 14 amino acids. CDR3 coding DNA: TGCAGCGCCAGACCGGGACAGGGACCCTACGAGCAGTACTTC. Amino acids: CSARPGQGPYEQYF.

V gene TRBV5-8 combines with J gene TRBJ2-1; 8 bases match TRBD2. J gave up 12 bases and V 1 base, and 15 bases lay outside the gene matches. The CDR3 sequence is 16 residues long. Germline lookup yields CDR1 SGHTS and CDR2 YDEGEE. Here the CDR3 reads CASSLRALREDPWQFF. As DNA, the CDR3 is TGTGCCAGCAGCTTGAGGGCCCTGCGGGAGGACCCCTGGCAGTTCTTC.

The J gene is TRBJ2-4, the V gene TRBV6-5; D perhaps matches TRBD1 (6 bases). V was shortened by 2 bases and J by 8 bases, with 10 bases between the two germline ends. Germline V lookup: CDR1 MNHEY, CDR2 SVGAGI. The CDR3 totals 13 residues. The CDR3 loop reads CASSYGRGDIQYF. As DNA, the CDR3 is TGTGCCAGCAGTTACGGCAGGGGTGACATTCAGTACTTC.

This clone was picked up one time. The V and J genes are TRBV7-6 and TRBJ1-1, with TRBD1 matching over 7 bases. The germline CDR1 and CDR2 sequences are SGHVS and FNYEAQ. The V segment lost 5 bases and the J segment 10 bases; nucleotides outside the gene matches: 7. The CDR3 covers 12 residues. DNA of the CDR3: TGTGCCAGCAGCCCATTACAGGGGCTAGCTTTCTTT. This translates into CASSPLQGLAFF.

The genes are TRBV5-1 and TRBJ2-7, with 11 nucleotides matching TRBD2. The germline CDR1 and CDR2 sequences are SGHRS and YFSETQ. This CDR3 spans 17 amino acids. Germline trimming cut 5 bases from V and 6 bases from J; bases unmatched to any gene: 16. The CDR3: CASSGDDSGRAISEQYF. DNA for the CDR3: TGCGCCAGCAGTGGAGATGATAGCGGGAGGGCCATATCCGAGCAGTACTTC.

The chain employs TRBV30 and TRBJ2-2; D gene ambiguous. Per the germline V gene, CDR1 is GTSNPN and CDR2 is SVGIG (reference sequence). The CDR3 extends over 14 amino acids. Trimming took off 0 bases at V and 1 base at J, with 6 bases between the two ends. CDR3 sequence reads: CAWSVSVNTGELFF. CDR3 sequence (DNA): TGTGCCTGGAGTGTCTCAGTGAACACCGGGGAGCTGTTTTTT.

The chain carries TRBV14 and TRBJ1-1; TRBD1 might be the D (5 bases). The germline V gene has CDR1 SGHDN and CDR2 FVKESK. CDR3 length: 19 residues. V was trimmed by 4 bases and J by 10 bases, leaving 34 bases between them. The CDR3 coding sequence is TGTGCCAGCAGCCGCACAAGCCATAACTTCCTCAGGGAGGTCGCGGGAGCTTTCTTT. Protein sequence: CASSRTSHNFLREVAGAFF.

This clone appeared a single time. Germline and junction disagree at one end, which may indicate a read error. The chain employs TRBV7-7 and TRBJ2-2, with D perhaps matching TRBD1 (6 bases). The germline V gene encodes CDR1 SSHAT and CDR2 FNYEAQ (reference sequence). The CDR3 has 14 amino acids. The CDR3 nucleotides read TGTGCTAGCAGCACGGGACAGAACACCGGGGAGCTGTTTTTT. Its protein is CASSTGQNTGELFF.

The rearrangement links TRBV6-5 to TRBJ2-2; 8 bases agree with TRBD1. J was trimmed by 4 bases and V by 9 bases; bases with no gene match: 10. Germline V gene sequence: CDR1 MNHEY, CDR2 SVGAGI. The CDR3 runs to 15 residues. The CDR3 is CASQSGQALTGELFF. The CDR3 nucleotides are TGTGCCAGTCAGTCGGGACAGGCGCTCACCGGGGAGCTGTTTTTT.

The genes are TRBV29-1 and TRBJ2-5, with TRBD2 as a possible D gene (5 bases). Judging by the DNA end, TRBJ2-7 fits better; the J call may be wrong. Germline V gene data show CDR1 as SQVTM and CDR2 as ANQGSEA. This CDR3 is built from 14 residues. CDR3 amino acids: CSALTPTGSYEQYF. The CDR3 DNA follows: TGCAGCGCATTAACCCCGACGGGAAGCTACGAGCAGTACTTC.